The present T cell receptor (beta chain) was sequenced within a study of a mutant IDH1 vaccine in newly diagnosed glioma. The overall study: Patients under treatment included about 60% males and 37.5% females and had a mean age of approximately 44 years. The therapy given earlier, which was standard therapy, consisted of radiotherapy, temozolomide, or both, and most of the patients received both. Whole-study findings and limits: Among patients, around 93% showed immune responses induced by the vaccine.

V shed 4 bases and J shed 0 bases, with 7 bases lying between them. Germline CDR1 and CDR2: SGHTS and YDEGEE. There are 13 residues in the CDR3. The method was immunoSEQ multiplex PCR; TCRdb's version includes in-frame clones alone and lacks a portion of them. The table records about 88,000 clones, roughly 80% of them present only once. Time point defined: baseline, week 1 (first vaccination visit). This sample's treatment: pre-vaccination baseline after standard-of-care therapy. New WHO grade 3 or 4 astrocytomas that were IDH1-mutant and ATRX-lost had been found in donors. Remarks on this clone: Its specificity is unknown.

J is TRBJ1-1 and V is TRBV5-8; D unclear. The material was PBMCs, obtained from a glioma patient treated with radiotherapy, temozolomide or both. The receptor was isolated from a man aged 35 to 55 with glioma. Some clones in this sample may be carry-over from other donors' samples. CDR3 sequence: CASSRSLNTEAFF. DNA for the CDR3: TGTGCCAGCAGCCGGAGCCTGAACACTGAAGCTTTCTTT.